A single sample gave rise to the 28 T cell receptor beta chains below, sequenced in a study of blood T cells in healthy people across ages. The use of a sample-barcoded 5' primer and a J-beta primer mix characterized a second PCR of roughly 7 to 11 cycles. Via MiXCR, TCRdb re-called the 5' RACE reads, giving one row per CDR3 protein. This repertoire shows about 1.4 million distinct CDR3 sequences, around 59% found once; its top ten account for over 5.5%. The sample consisted of blood. The receptor set was obtained from a man aged 18-30 years in good health.

The J gene is TRBJ2-7, the V gene TRBV3-1, with 7 bases aligning to TRBD2. The CDR3 extends over 16 amino acids. Losses at the gene ends were 0 bases for V and 2 bases for J; bases not matched to a gene: 7. Germline V CDR1 and CDR2: LGHDT, YNNKEL (reference sequence). For the CDR3, the DNA is TGTGCCAGCAGCCAAGAAATGGCTAGCGGTCCCTACGAGCAGTACTTC. Protein: CASSQEMASGPYEQYF.

The chain combines TRBV6-5 with TRBJ2-4, with TRBD2 matching over 8 bases. The J call is doubtful: the DNA matches TRBJ2-7 better. Germline V gene sequence: CDR1 MNHEY, CDR2 SVGAGI. The CDR3 covers 11 residues. The CDR3 nucleotides are TGTGCCAGCATACTAGCGGACGAGCAGTACTTC. Translating gives CASILADEQYF.

This clonotype showed up just a few times. This rearrangement joins TRBV15 to TRBJ1-3; D not certain. V gave up 0 bases and J gave up 2 bases, with 11 bases separating them. This CDR3 is 16 amino acids long. In germline, CDR1 is LNHNV, CDR2 YYDKDF (reference sequence). CDR3 sequence reads: CATSRDLPGPGNTIYF. The CDR3 nucleotides read TGTGCCACCAGCAGAGACCTCCCCGGACCTGGAAACACCATATATTTT.

The rearrangement links TRBV20-1 to TRBJ2-7, with 12 bases matching TRBD2. This CDR3 region has 17 residues. V lost 4 bases to trimming and J lost 0 bases; unmatched junction nucleotides: 10. The germline gives CDR1 DFQATT, CDR2 SNEGSKA (reference sequence). CDR3 bases: TGCAGTGCTAATTCGCGGACTAGCGGGGCTAGCTCCTACGAGCAGTACTTC. Translating gives CSANSRTSGASSYEQYF.

The table lists this clonotype with a few counts. V usage is TRBV4-1 and J usage is TRBJ1-6; D is possibly TRBD1 (5 bases). This CDR3 is 16 amino acids long. Trimming removed 0 bases at V and 10 bases at J, with 16 bases between. Germline CDR1 MGHRA, CDR2 YSYEKL. The CDR3 region has the DNA TGCGCCAGCAGCCAAGATATCAACAGGCCCACCTCACCCCTCCACTTT. Its translation: CASSQDINRPTSPLHF.

The chain is built from TRBV2 and TRBJ2-5, with 10 bases that match TRBD1. V dropped 0 bases and J dropped 1; count of bases not matched to a gene: 2. The CDR3 length is 16 residues. Per germline, CDR1 SNHLY and CDR2 FYNNEI. This chain's CDR3 is CASSEARQGAQETQYF. In nucleotides, the CDR3 is TGTGCCAGCAGTGAAGCCAGACAGGGGGCCCAAGAGACCCAGTACTTC.

This clonotype was observed at least ten times. The rearrangement uses TRBV29-1 and TRBJ2-7; D is uncertain. Per germline, CDR1 SQVTM and CDR2 ANQGSEA. The CDR3 covers 12 residues. V was pared by 4 bases and J by 0 bases, with 7 bases between. The CDR3 DNA reads as TGCAGCGTTGGCACAGACTCCTACGAGCAGTACTTC. Translation: CSVGTDSYEQYF.

The chain combines TRBV10-3 with TRBJ2-6; 7 bases match TRBD2. The CDR3 loop spans 16 amino acids. J gave up 4 bases and V 7 bases, and 10 bases lay outside the gene matches. CDR1 is ENHRY and CDR2 is SYGVKD in the germline V gene. The DNA for the CDR3 is TGTGCCATCACCCCGGGGAGGGTCGAAGGGGCCAACGTCCTGACTTTC. This gives the protein CAITPGRVEGANVLTF.

V gene TRBV4-3 combines with J gene TRBJ2-5; tentatively, D is TRBD1 (5 bases). The DNA end is a closer match to TRBJ2-7, so the J assignment may be wrong. Germline V lookup: CDR1 LGHNA, CDR2 YSLEER. The CDR3 contains 15 residues. The CDR3 DNA follows: TGCGCCAGCAGCCAGATGACAGAGAGGTCCTACGAGCAGTACTTC. It translates to CASSQMTERSYEQYF.

The chain combines TRBV7-9 with TRBJ2-1; perhaps TRBD1 as D (6 bases). The CDR3 has 14 residues. CDR1 and CDR2 from the germline V gene are SEHNR and FQNEAQ (reference sequence). Trimming removed 3 bases from V and 8 bases from J, with 14 bases in between. The CDR3 sequence: CASSLQGLVYEQFF. Here the CDR3 DNA reads TGTGCCAGCAGCTTGCAGGGGCTTGTTTATGAGCAGTTCTTC.

This clonotype was recorded once. V is TRBV5-5 and J is TRBJ1-3; D gene uncertain. Germline CDR1 is SGHKS and CDR2 is YYEKEE (reference sequence). The CDR3 is 16 amino acids. With 2 bases removed from V and 0 bases from J, the gap between germline ends came to 12 bases. CDR3 DNA: TGTGCCAGCAGCTTCGGTAGCATCAACTCTGGAAACACCATATATTTT. It translates to CASSFGSINSGNTIYF.

This clonotype was observed a few times. The chain carries TRBV11-2 and TRBJ2-5; TRBD2 agrees at 8 bases. The J call may be incorrect, as the DNA end agrees better with TRBJ2-7. Germline CDR1 and CDR2: SGHAT and FQNNGV. The CDR3 length is 16 residues. The CDR3 DNA reads TGTGCCAGCAGCTTAAGTGGCGGGGGGTTGAGTTACGAGCAGTACTTC. Its translation: CASSLSGGGLSYEQYF.

The genes are TRBV28 and TRBJ1-2; 7 positions agree with TRBD1. The CDR3 has 13 amino acids. CDR1 is MDHEN and CDR2 is SYDVKM in the germline V gene. J lost 7 bases, V lost 3 bases, and 5 bases had no gene match. CDR3: CASSLGRGSGYTF. The CDR3 bases are TGTGCCAGCAGTTTGGGCAGGGGGTCTGGCTACACCTTC.

This chain connects TRBV29-1 to TRBJ2-7, with a tentative D call TRBD2 (5 bases). Trimming took 6 bases from V and 0 from J, leaving 15 bases between them. The CDR3 length is 14 residues. CDR1 and CDR2 from the germline V gene are SQVTM and ANQGSEA. CDR3 region: CSVVRGSNSYEQYF. In DNA, the CDR3 is TGCAGCGTCGTACGAGGGAGCAACTCCTACGAGCAGTACTTC.

V is TRBV7-9 and J is TRBJ1-4, with a tentative D call TRBD1 (5 bases). With 6 bases removed from V and 4 bases from J, the gap between germline ends came to 15 bases. The germline V gene encodes CDR1 SEHNR and CDR2 FQNEAQ (reference sequence). The CDR3 runs 15 residues. The CDR3 DNA reads as TGTGCCAGCAGGGGTTGGGGACGGAGTAATGAAAAACTGTTTTTT. This encodes CASRGWGRSNEKLFF.

The gene calls are TRBV4-3 and TRBJ2-7; D is perhaps TRBD2 (5 bases). Trimming took off 1 base at V and 3 bases at J, with 16 bases between the two ends. In germline, CDR1 is LGHNA, CDR2 YSLEER. This CDR3 region has 16 residues. As DNA, the CDR3 is TGCGCCAGCAGCCAAGTCCAAGGAGGCCCCAACTACGAGCAGTACTTC. Protein product: CASSQVQGGPNYEQYF.

The chain is built from TRBV10-3 and TRBJ2-4; D is tentatively TRBD1 or TRBD2 (5 bases each). The end of the DNA aligns better with TRBJ2-7, so the J call may be wrong. CDR3 length equals 17 residues. The germline gives CDR1 ENHRY, CDR2 SYGVKD. For the CDR3, the DNA is TGTGCCATCAGAATCTCACCCGGGACGCCGACCGACTACGAGCAGTACTTC. It encodes CAIRISPGTPTDYEQYF.

The V call is TRBV12-3 or TRBV12-4, the J call TRBJ2-1; D may correspond to TRBD1 or TRBD2 (5 bases each). This CDR3 region has 14 residues. Trimming cost V 6 bases and J 5 bases, with 14 bases left between them. This CDR3 reads CASSKGTVDNEQFF. CDR3 nucleotides: TGTGCCAGCAGCAAAGGGACGGTTGACAATGAGCAGTTCTTC.

V gene TRBV12-3 or TRBV12-4 combines with J gene TRBJ1-2; D is perhaps TRBD1 (5 bases). CDR3 length equals 15 residues. Trimming took 1 base from V and 7 from J, leaving 16 bases between them. DNA of the CDR3: TGTGCCAGCAGTTTAGTATCGGCGGCCGGGGGTGGCTACACCTTC. Residues: CASSLVSAAGGGYTF.

The CDR3 sequence: CSARVIRNTEAFF. DNA of the CDR3: TGCAGTGCTAGAGTTATCCGGAACACTGAAGCTTTCTTT. The chain has TRBV20-1 and TRBJ1-1, with D uncertain. This CDR3 spans 13 amino acids. Germline CDR1 and CDR2: DFQATT and SNEGSKA (reference sequence). V dropped 1 base and J dropped 1 base, with 7 bases sitting between them.

V and J are TRBV20-1 and TRBJ2-1; TRBD2 matches 8 bases. The CDR3 spans 15 residues. Trimming at V came to 2 bases and at J to 6 bases, leaving 9 bases not matched to a gene. Germline values: CDR1 DFQATT, CDR2 SNEGSKA (reference sequence). The CDR3 protein is CSARNTGTSRNEQFF. In nucleotides, the CDR3 is TGCAGTGCTAGAAACACCGGGACTAGTCGCAATGAGCAGTTCTTC.

This chain uses TRBV29-1 with TRBJ1-1; perhaps TRBD1 as D (6 bases). The V and J ends lost 7 bases and 5 bases respectively, with 17 bases between them. Germline V gene lookup returns CDR1 SQVTM and CDR2 ANQGSEA. The CDR3 totals 13 residues. This chain's CDR3 is CSGKHKGVTEAFF. The CDR3 DNA sequence: TGCAGCGGAAAGCACAAGGGGGTTACTGAAGCTTTCTTT.

The gene calls are TRBV12-3 or TRBV12-4 and TRBJ2-3; 9 bases match TRBD2. J gave up 5 bases and V 5 bases, and 5 bases lay outside the gene matches. CDR3 size: 14 residues. CDR3 in amino acids: CASSLGTSLDTQYF. CDR3 in DNA: TGTGCCAGCAGTCTCGGGACTAGCTTAGATACGCAGTATTTT.

DNA of the CDR3: TGCAGCGTTAGCGGGGGGGCCGGTGCGAACACCGGGGAGCTGTTTTTT. Translation gives CSVSGGAGANTGELFF. The rearrangement uses TRBV29-1 and TRBJ2-2; 10 bases line up with TRBD2. The length of the CDR3 is 16 residues. CDR1 is SQVTM, CDR2 ANQGSEA, per germline. V lost 5 bases and J lost 0; bases outside the gene matches: 6.

The V gene is TRBV5-6, the J gene TRBJ2-6; D remains unclear. The length of the CDR3 is 15 residues. The germline V gene has CDR1 SGHDT and CDR2 YYEEEE. The ends were cut back, 1 base at V and 2 bases at J, with 7 bases in the middle. CDR3 region: CASSLSWPGANVLTF. The DNA of the CDR3 is TGTGCCAGCAGCTTGTCGTGGCCTGGGGCCAACGTCCTGACTTTC.

The rearrangement links TRBV6-2 or TRBV6-3 to TRBJ1-4; no definite D call. This CDR3 comprises 12 residues. Germline V CDR1 and CDR2: MNHEY, SVGEGT. The V end was cut by 6 bases, the J end by 6 bases, with 8 bases between. CDR3 amino acids: CASRRADEKLFF. In DNA, the CDR3 is TGTGCCAGCAGGAGAGCGGATGAAAAACTGTTTTTT.

Worth noting for this clonotype: The junction shows a germline mismatch at one end, possibly a read error. The chain combines TRBV5-6 with TRBJ2-5; D might be TRBD2 (5 bases). Germline V lookup: CDR1 SGHDT, CDR2 YYEEEE. CDR3 length equals 13 residues. The CDR3, as DNA: TGTGCCAGCAGCTTCCCCCTAAGGGAGACTCAGTACTTC. Its translation: CASSFPLRETQYF.

This clonotype was recorded only once. CDR3 DNA sequence: TGTGCCAGCAGTTACTCGAGGGACGGGATGGGGAATCGCACCGGGGAGCTGTTTTTT. Protein: CASSYSRDGMGNRTGELFF. V gene TRBV6-2 or TRBV6-3 combines with J gene TRBJ2-2; D is perhaps TRBD1 or TRBD2 (5 bases each). The CDR3 sequence is 19 residues long. The germline V gene encodes CDR1 MNHEY and CDR2 SVGEGT. Trimming took 0 bases from V and 4 from J, leaving 21 bases between them.